A single count supports the clone carrying this T cell receptor beta chain. This entry belongs to a study of shared clonotypes between healthy human individuals. Germline values: CDR1 SGHRS, CDR2 YFSETQ. V lost 2 bases to trimming and J lost 4 bases, with 5 bases between them. The CDR3 covers 12 residues. Assay used: immunoSEQ multiplex PCR; TCRdb lists only in-frame clones, some missing. The data hold some 700,000 clones, with 90% observed a single time. The CD8 memory fraction combined CD45RO+ cells with TemRA cells (CCR7-negative CD45RA+). The chain has TRBV5-1 and TRBJ2-3; no clear D. Sample: memory CD8+ T cells from PBMCs. Subset described: CD45RO+ cells pooled with CCR7-negative TemRA cells. This TCR was sampled from a man younger than 30 in good health. Some clones in this sample may be carry-over from other donors' samples. The CDR3 reads CASSLVPDTQYF. As DNA, the CDR3 is TGCGCCAGCAGCTTAGTCCCAGATACGCAGTATTTT. The full variable domain, rest sourced from reference TRBV5-1 and TRBJ2-3, is KAGVTQTPRYLIKTRGQQVTLSCSPISGHRSVSWYQQTPGQGLQFLFEYFSETQRNKGNFPGRFSGRQFSNSRSEMNVSTLELGDSALYLCASSLVPDTQYFGPGTRLTVL.